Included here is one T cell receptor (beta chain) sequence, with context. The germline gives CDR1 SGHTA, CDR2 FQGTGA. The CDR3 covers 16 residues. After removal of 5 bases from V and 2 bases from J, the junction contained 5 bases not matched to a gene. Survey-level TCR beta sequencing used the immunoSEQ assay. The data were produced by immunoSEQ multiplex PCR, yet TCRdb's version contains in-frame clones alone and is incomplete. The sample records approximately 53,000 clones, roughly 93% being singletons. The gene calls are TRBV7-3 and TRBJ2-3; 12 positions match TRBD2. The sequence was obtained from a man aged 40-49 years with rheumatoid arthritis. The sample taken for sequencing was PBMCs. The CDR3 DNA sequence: TGTGCCAGCAGCGGGGGACTAGCGGGCCTCACAGATACGCAGTATTTT. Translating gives CASSGGLAGLTDTQYF.